The entry below gives a single TCR beta chain sequence along with its context. The sample belongs to a study of blood T cell repertoires in COVID-19. Study-level information: COVID-19 samples from acute and convalescent phases originated in the United States, Italy and Spain.

Trimming took off 7 bases at V and 2 bases at J, with 14 bases between the two ends. CDR1 is ENHRY, CDR2 SYGVKD, per germline. The CDR3 has 14 residues. Assay: immunoSEQ multiplex PCR; the TCRdb copy retains only in-frame clones and omits some. The profile shows roughly 63,000 clones, roughly 89% of them singletons. The sequence derives from a man aged 45-65 years with active COVID-19. The rearrangement links TRBV10-3 to TRBJ1-2, with a possible D match to TRBD1 (6 bases). Sequenced: peripheral blood. This chain's CDR3 is CAINFGQQNYGYTF. In nucleotides, the CDR3 is TGTGCCATCAATTTCGGACAGCAGAACTATGGCTACACCTTC.